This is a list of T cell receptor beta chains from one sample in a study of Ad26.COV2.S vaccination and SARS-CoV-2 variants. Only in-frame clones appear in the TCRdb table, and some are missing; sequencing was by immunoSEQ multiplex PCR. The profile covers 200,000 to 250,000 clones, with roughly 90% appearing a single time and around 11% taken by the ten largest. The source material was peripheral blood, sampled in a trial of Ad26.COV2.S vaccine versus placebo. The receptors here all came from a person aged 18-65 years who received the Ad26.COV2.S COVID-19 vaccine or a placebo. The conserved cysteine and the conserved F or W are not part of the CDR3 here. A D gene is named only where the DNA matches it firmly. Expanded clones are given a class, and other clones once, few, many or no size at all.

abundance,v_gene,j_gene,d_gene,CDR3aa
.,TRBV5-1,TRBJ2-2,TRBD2,ATWTSGANTGELF
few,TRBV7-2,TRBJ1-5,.,ASSLSGGNQPQH
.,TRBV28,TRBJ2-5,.,ASSPGTFQETQY
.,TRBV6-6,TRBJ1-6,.,ASSPTNSPLH
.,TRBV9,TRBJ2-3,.,ASSPEGPTPSTDTQY
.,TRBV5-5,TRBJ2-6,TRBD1,ASSSGTGNVLT
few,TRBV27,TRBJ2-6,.,ASSPDSSGANVLT
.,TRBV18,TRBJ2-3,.,ASSPGNTDTQY
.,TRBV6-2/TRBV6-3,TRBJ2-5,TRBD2,ASRPLAGGAQETQY
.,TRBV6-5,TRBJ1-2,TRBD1,ASNPTGVNYGYT
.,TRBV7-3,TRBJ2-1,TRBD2,ASSSFAGGNEQF
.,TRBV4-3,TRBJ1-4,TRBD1,ASSPGGRGQEKLF
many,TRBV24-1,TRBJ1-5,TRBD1,ATSERTGGRNQPQH
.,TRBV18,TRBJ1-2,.,ASSPAGEVYGYT